In this sample, the clone carrying this T cell receptor beta chain turned up many times. RNA transcripts served as the template for amplifying TCR beta CDR3 regions. The HTBI primer set drove a first-round RT-PCR of the TCR CDR3. TCRdb ran MiXCR on the multiplex PCR reads and lists one entry per CDR3 protein. The table shows around 420,000 distinct CDR3 sequences, with around 15% occurring only once. The sample originates from a study of T cells in Graves' hyperthyroidism and ophthalmopathy. Germline V gene lookup returns CDR1 SGDLS and CDR2 YYNGEE. V lost 0 bases, J lost 5 bases, and 17 bases lay in between. This CDR3 is built from 16 residues. No ophthalmopathy progression within 18 months constituted stable Graves' hyperthyroidism.

The chain uses TRBV9 and TRBJ2-5; a possible D gene is TRBD2 (6 bases). Sequences were obtained from blood. This sequence was found in a woman between 18 and 30 years old with Graves' hyperthyroidism. The CDR3 is CASSVDGGNRGETQYF. CDR3 DNA sequence: TGTGCCAGCAGCGTAGATGGGGGGAATCGGGGTGAGACCCAGTACTTC.